This TCR beta chain was identified during a study of blood T cells in healthy people across ages. Study-level findings and limits: Age brought a roughly linear fall in TCR beta diversity measured per million T cells. The study found TCR beta diversity correlated strongly with naive T cell percentage.

In the case of this clonotype: No antigen is known for it.

Primed by a sample-barcoded 5' primer and a J-beta primer mix, a second PCR proceeded for about 7 to 11 cycles. Each cDNA molecule received a tag from a template-switch adaptor that had 12 random nucleotides. A single record per CDR3 protein comes from TCRdb applying MiXCR to the 5' RACE reads. The table records over 1,500,000 distinct CDR3 sequences, around 40% of them present only once. Each donor supplied around 10 milliliters of peripheral blood. Germline assignment: CDR1 MNHNY and CDR2 SVGAGI (reference sequence). The CDR3 has 14 residues. V gave up 0 bases and J gave up 5 bases, with 8 bases separating them.

Sequencing input: blood. This rearrangement joins TRBV6-6 to TRBJ1-5; no firm D call. The clonotype comes from a human donor in good health. CDR3 bases: TGTGCCAGCAGTTACTCGAAGGCCTATCAGCCCCAGCATTTT. Translation: CASSYSKAYQPQHF.